A selection of T cell receptor beta chains follows, all from one sample in a study of T cells in Graves' hyperthyroidism and ophthalmopathy. TCRdb re-derived calls from the multiplex PCR reads in MiXCR, one entry per CDR3 protein. The sample lists approximately 150,000 distinct CDR3 sequences; over 7.5% were seen once. The material sequenced was blood. Receptor source: a woman younger than 30 with Graves' hyperthyroidism that later progressed to Graves' ophthalmopathy. Both conserved end residues are part of each CDR3. The D gene is left open where the match is weak. Expanded clones get a size class; other rows say once, few or many, or leave the size out.

D	size	V	J	CDR3	DNA
.	many	TRBV5-6	TRBJ2-7	CASSPWGEYEQYF	TGTGCCAGCAGCCCGTGGGGGGAGTACGAGCAGTACTTC
TRBD1	.	TRBV6-1	TRBJ1-2	CASKGQGAYGYTF	TGTGCCAGCAAAGGACAGGGGGCCTATGGCTACACCTTC
.	many	TRBV20-1	TRBJ1-4	CSAKVGSGAEKLFF	TGCAGTGCCAAGGTGGGCAGTGGGGCTGAAAAACTGTTTTTT
TRBD1	many	TRBV29-1	TRBJ2-7	CSVVDRGLHEQYF	TGCAGCGTTGTAGACAGGGGGCTCCACGAGCAGTACTTC
.	many	TRBV24-1	TRBJ2-2	CATSDHRDFTGELFF	TGTGCCACCAGTGATCACAGGGATTTCACCGGGGAGCTGTTTTTT
.	many	TRBV12-3/TRBV12-4	TRBJ1-2	CASSFTEATYGYTF	TGTGCCAGCAGTTTTACGGAGGCTACTTATGGCTACACCTTC
.	many	TRBV6-1	TRBJ1-1	CASSKDGDTEAFF	TGTGCCAGCAGTAAGGACGGGGACACTGAAGCTTTCTTT
TRBD2	many	TRBV11-2	TRBJ2-3	CASSSRLAGLSTDTQYF	TGTGCCAGCAGCTCTCGACTAGCGGGGTTAAGCACAGATACGCAGTATTTT
TRBD2	many	TRBV9	TRBJ2-5	CASSQGSGGAGETQYF	TGTGCCAGCAGCCAAGGTAGCGGGGGGGCCGGGGAGACCCAGTACTTC
.	many	TRBV6-1	TRBJ1-2	CASRSLPPGSSYGYTF	TGTGCCAGCAGATCCCTCCCCCCGGGCAGTTCCTATGGCTACACCTTC
.	.	TRBV12-3/TRBV12-4	TRBJ2-1	CASSFPVVASNNEQFF	TGTGCCAGCAGTTTCCCCGTAGTAGCGAGTAACAATGAGCAGTTCTTC
.	many	TRBV5-4	TRBJ2-3	CASSLYRGASTDTQYF	TGTGCCAGCAGCTTATACCGGGGGGCCAGCACAGATACGCAGTATTTT
TRBD1	many	TRBV3-1	TRBJ1-6	CASSQNPGGNSPLHF	TGTGCCAGCAGCCAAAACCCAGGGGGGAATTCACCCCTCCACTTT
.	many	TRBV5-1	TRBJ2-7	CASSLQGTGSSYEQYF	TGCGCCAGCAGCTTGCAAGGGACTGGAAGCTCCTACGAGCAGTACTTC
.	.	TRBV7-8	TRBJ1-2	CASSLLGGDYGYTF	TGTGCCAGCAGCTTGTTGGGAGGAGACTATGGCTACACCTTC
.	many	TRBV5-1	TRBJ2-2	CASSLGTNGELFF	TGCGCCAGCAGCTTGGGTACTAACGGGGAGCTGTTTTTT
TRBD1	.	TRBV27	TRBJ2-1	CASLTGGSEQFF	TGTGCCAGCCTAACAGGGGGCAGTGAGCAGTTCTTC
.	many	TRBV7-7	TRBJ2-3	CASSDSSSTDTQYF	TGTGCTAGCAGCGATAGTTCCAGCACAGATACGCAGTATTTT